This T cell receptor (beta chain) was sequenced during a study of healthy donors' naive CD4 and CD8 T cells. Study as a whole: Donors came from three age groups: 20-25, 40-50 and 60-70 years.

About this clonotype itself: Antigen unknown.

Broader study findings: Negatively charged CDR3s marked CD8+ lineage; positively charged CDR3s marked CD4+ lineage.

Sorting defined naive CD4+ as CD4+CD8-CD45RO-CD45RA+ and naive CD8+ as CD8+CD4-CD45RA+CD27bright. TCR libraries were built from 500 to 600 ng of total RNA by linear amplification. MiXCR was run by TCRdb on the reads, yielding one entry per CDR3 protein. The repertoire holds 180,000 or so distinct CDR3 sequences, around 74% seen once, with roughly 2.4% in the top ten. Germline V lookup: CDR1 MNHEY, CDR2 SVGEGT. This CDR3 comprises 17 residues. The trim removed 5 bases at V and 0 bases at J, leaving 13 bases unmatched. The TCR was taken from a pool of human donors in good health; the sample pools cells from several healthy donors. The specimen sequenced was naive CD4+ and CD8+ T cells sorted from blood, pooled from several donors. The chain uses TRBV6-2 or TRBV6-3 and TRBJ2-7; the match to TRBD1 covers 7 bases. CDR3 sequence: CASSRIGTVGSSYEQYF. The CDR3 nucleotides are TGTGCCAGCAGTCGGATCGGGACAGTCGGAAGCTCCTACGAGCAGTACTTC.